The sequence of this T cell receptor beta chain was determined in a study of CD8+CD57+ T cells in acquired aplastic anemia. Looking at the study overall: Roughly 3.2 ug was the average amount of DNA from sorted CD4+ and CD8+ cells.

The germline CDR1 and CDR2 sequences are LNHDA and SQIVND (reference sequence). There are 13 residues in the CDR3. Trimming removed 1 base at V and 1 base at J, with 5 bases between. This clonotype was observed a few times. Genomic DNA provided the template from which TCR beta VDJ and CDR3 profiles were obtained. TCRdb reanalysed the reads using MiXCR and keeps one entry per CDR3 protein. The repertoire includes more than 250,000 distinct CDR3 sequences, 55% to 60% of them detected once, and less than 10% sits in the top ten. The TCR comes from a human donor with severe aplastic anemia or a healthy control (not recorded which). Sequenced sample: sorted CD4+, CD8+, or CD8+CD57+ T cells (not recorded which) from PBMCs. The chain has TRBV19 and TRBJ2-7; D not resolved. DNA of the CDR3: TGTGCCAGTAGTATAGTTCTATCCTACGAGCAGTACTTC. It is translated as CASSIVLSYEQYF. Full variable domain (outside the CDR3, taken from reference TRBV19 and TRBJ2-7): DGGITQSPKYLFRKEGQNVTLSCEQNLNHDAMYWYRQDPGQGLRLIYYSQIVNDFQKGDIAEGYSVSREKKESFPLTVTSAQKNPTAFYLCASSIVLSYEQYFGPGTRLTVT.